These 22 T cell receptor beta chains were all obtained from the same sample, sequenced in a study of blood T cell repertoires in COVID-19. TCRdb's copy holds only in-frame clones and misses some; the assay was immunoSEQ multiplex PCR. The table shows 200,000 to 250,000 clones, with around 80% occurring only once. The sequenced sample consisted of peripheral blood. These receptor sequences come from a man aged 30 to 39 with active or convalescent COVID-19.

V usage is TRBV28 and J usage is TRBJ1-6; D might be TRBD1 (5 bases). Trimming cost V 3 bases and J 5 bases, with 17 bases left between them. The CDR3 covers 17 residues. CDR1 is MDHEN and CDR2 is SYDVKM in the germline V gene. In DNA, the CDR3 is TGTGCCAGCAGTTTCCGGGGGAGAGTGTCCAATAATTCACCCCTCCACTTT. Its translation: CASSFRGRVSNNSPLHF.

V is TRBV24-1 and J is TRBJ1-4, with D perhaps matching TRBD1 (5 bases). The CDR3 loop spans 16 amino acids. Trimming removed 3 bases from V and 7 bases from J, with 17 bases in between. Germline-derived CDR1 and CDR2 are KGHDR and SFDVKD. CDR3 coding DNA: TGTGCCACCAGTGATAACGGGGCCCCGGGAGGTGAAAAACTGTTTTTT. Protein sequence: CATSDNGAPGGEKLFF.

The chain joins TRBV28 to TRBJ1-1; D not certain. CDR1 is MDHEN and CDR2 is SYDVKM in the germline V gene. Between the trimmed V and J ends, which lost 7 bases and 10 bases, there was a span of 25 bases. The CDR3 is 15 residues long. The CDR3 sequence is CASTPPGWQTLVAFF. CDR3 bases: TGTGCCAGCACTCCCCCCGGGTGGCAGACCCTCGTAGCTTTCTTT.

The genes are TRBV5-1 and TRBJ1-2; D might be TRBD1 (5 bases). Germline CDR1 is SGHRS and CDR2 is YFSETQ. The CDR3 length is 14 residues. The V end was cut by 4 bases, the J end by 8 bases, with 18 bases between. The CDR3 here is CASSPGREGGGYTF. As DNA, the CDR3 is TGCGCCAGCAGCCCAGGGAGGGAAGGCGGAGGCTACACCTTC.

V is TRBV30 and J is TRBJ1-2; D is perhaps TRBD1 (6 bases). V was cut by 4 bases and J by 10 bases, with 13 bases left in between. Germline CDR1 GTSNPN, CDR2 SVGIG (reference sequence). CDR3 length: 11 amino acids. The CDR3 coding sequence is TGTGCCTGGACCAGGACAGAGTACTACACCTTC. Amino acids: CAWTRTEYYTF.

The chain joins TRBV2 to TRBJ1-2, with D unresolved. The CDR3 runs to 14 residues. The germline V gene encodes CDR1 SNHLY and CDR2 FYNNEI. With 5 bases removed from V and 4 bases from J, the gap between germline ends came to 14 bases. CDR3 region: CASSTEGSSYGYTF. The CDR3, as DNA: TGTGCCAGCAGTACAGAAGGCTCGTCCTATGGCTACACCTTC.

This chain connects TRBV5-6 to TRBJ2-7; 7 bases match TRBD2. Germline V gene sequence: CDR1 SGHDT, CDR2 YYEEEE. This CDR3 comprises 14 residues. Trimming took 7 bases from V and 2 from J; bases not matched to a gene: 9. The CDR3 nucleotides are TGTGCCAGCGGACACCGGCGGGAGACCTACGAGCAGTACTTC. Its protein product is CASGHRRETYEQYF.

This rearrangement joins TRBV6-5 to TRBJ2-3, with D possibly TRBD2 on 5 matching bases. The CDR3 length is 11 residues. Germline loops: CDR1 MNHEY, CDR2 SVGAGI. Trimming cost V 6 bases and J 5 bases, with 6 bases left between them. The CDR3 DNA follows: TGTGCCAGCAGACTAGTAGATACGCAGTATTTT. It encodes CASRLVDTQYF.

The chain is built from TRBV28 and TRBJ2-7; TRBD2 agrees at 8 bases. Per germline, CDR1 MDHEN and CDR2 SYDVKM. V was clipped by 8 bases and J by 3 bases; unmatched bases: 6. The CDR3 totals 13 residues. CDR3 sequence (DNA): TGTGCCAGCCAATCGGGAGGGCTCTACGAGCAGTACTTC. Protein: CASQSGGLYEQYF.

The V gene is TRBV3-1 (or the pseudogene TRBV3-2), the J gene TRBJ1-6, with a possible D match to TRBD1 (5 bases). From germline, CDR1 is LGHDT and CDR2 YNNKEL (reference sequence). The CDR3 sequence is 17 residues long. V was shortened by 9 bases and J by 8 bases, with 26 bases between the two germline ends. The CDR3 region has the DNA TGTGCCAGGAAGGGGAGGGGATCCCGGGGGGAATATTCACCCCTCCACTTT. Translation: CARKGRGSRGEYSPLHF.

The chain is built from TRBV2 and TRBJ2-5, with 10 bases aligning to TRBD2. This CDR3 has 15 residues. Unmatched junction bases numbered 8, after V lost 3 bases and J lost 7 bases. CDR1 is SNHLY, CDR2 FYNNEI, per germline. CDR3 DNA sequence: TGTGCCAGCAGTGACCAAGCGGGGGGGCTGGGGACCCAGTACTTC. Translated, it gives CASSDQAGGLGTQYF.

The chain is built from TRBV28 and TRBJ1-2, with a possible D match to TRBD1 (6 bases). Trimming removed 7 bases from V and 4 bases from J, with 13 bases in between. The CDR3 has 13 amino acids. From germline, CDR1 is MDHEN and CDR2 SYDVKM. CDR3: CASKGQPLYGYTF. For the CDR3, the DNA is TGTGCCAGCAAAGGACAGCCGCTCTATGGCTACACCTTC.

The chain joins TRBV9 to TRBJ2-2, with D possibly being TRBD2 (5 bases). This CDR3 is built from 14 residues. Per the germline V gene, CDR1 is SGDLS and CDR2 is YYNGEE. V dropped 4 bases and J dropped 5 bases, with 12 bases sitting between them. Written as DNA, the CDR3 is TGTGCCAGCAGCTCAGAGGGCGGGACCGGGGAGCTGTTTTTT. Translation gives CASSSEGGTGELFF.

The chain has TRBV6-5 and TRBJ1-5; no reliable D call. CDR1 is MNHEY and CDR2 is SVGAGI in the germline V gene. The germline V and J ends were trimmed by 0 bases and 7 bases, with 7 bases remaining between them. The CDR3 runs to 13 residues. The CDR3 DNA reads TGTGCCAGCAGTTACTCGATCTACCAGCCCCAGCATTTT. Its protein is CASSYSIYQPQHF.

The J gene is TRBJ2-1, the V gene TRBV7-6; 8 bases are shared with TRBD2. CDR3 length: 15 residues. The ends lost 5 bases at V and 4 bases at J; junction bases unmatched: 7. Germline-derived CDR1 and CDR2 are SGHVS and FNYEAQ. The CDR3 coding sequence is TGTGCCAGCAGCGGGGGACTAGGGCCTTACAATGAGCAGTTCTTC. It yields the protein CASSGGLGPYNEQFF.

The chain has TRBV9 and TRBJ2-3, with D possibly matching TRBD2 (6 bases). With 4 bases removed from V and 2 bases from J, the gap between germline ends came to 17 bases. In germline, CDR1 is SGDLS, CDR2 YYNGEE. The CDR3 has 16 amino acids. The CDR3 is CASSFSGSVNTDTQYF. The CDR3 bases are TGTGCCAGCAGCTTTAGCGGTAGTGTTAACACAGATACGCAGTATTTT.

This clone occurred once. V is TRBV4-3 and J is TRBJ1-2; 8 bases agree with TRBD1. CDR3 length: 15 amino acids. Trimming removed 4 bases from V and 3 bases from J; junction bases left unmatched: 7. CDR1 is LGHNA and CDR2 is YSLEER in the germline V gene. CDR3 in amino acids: CASSPRTGYYYGYTF. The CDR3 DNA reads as TGCGCCAGCAGCCCTCGGACAGGGTATTACTATGGCTACACCTTC.

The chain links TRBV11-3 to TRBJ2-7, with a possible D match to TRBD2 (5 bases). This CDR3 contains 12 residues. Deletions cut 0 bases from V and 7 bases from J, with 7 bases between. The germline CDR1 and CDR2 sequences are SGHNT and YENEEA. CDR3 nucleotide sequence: TGTGCCAGCAGCTTAGATGAGGGTGAGCAGTACTTC. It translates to CASSLDEGEQYF.

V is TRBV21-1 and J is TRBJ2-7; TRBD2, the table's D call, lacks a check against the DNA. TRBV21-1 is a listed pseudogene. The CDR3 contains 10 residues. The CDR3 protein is CASSRAEQYF. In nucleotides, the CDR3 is TGTGCCAGCTCCAGAGCGGAGCAGTACTTC.

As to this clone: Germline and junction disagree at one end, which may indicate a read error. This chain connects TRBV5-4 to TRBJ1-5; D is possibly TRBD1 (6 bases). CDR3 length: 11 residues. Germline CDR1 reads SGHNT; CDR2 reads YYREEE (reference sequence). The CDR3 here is CASSFGGQGYF. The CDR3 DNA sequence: TGTGCCAGCAGCTTCGGGGGGCAGGGATATTTT.

The CDR3 region has the DNA TGTGCCAGCAGCCTCGGACAGGGAGGGGAAGCTTTCTTT. It specifies CASSLGQGGEAFF. This chain joins TRBV9 and TRBJ1-1, with 8 bases fitting TRBD1. The germline gives CDR1 SGDLS, CDR2 YYNGEE. CDR3 size: 13 residues. The V gene end was trimmed by 4 bases and the J gene end by 8 bases; junction bases not matched to a gene: 7. Using reference TRBV9 and TRBJ1-1 for the parts outside the CDR3, the full variable domain is DSGVTQTPKHLITATGQRVTLRCSPRSGDLSVYWYQQSLDQGLQFLIQYYNGEERAKGNILERFSAQQFPDLHSELNLSSLELGDSALYFCASSLGQGGEAFFGQGTRLTVV.

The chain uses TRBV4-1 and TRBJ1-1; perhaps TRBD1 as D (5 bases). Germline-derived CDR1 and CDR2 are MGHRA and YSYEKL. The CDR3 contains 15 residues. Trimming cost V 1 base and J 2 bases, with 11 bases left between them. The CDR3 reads CASSQVGGSNTEAFF. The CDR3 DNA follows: TGCGCCAGCAGCCAAGTCGGGGGAAGCAACACTGAAGCTTTCTTT.